This TCR beta chain was captured in a study of monozygotic twins with inflammatory bowel disease. TCRdb reprocessed the 5' RACE reads and keeps a single row for each CDR3 protein, giving no DNA. This repertoire includes 350,000 to 550,000 distinct CDR3 sequences. This CDR3 contains 18 residues. CDR1 is SGHAT, CDR2 FQDESV, per germline (reference sequence). The sequence came from a human donor with ulcerative colitis or Crohn's disease, or a healthy co-twin of an affected twin (not recorded which). This chain joins TRBV11-1 and TRBJ2-2; without DNA, the TCRdb call of TRBD2 cannot be checked. Material for sequencing was blood. CDR3 protein: CASSLALAGGSNTGELFF.